This T cell receptor (beta chain) was recorded in a study of beta chain features in type 1 diabetes. Study information: Patients were similar to healthy donors in age and gender (as well as in cell yields).

The investigators reverse transcribed all of the isolated RNA, so they sequenced expressed TCRB transcripts. Assay: immunoSEQ multiplex PCR; the TCRdb copy retains only in-frame clones and omits some. The sample has some 150,000 clones, about 13% seen once. With regard to this clone: No antigen is known for it.

Broader study findings: Moderate but significant shortening of TCRB CDR3s was recorded in all four CD4+ subsets from Type 1 diabetes patients.

The receptor was isolated from a young man with type 1 diabetes. Material for sequencing was central memory CD4+ T cells from blood.

The chain's CDR3 is CASSQEEMQGAFTEAFF. CDR3 DNA sequence: TGTGCCAGCAGCCAAGAGGAGATGCAGGGGGCTTTCACTGAAGCTTTCTTT. The V and J genes are TRBV4-2 and TRBJ1-1, with TRBD1 matching over 8 bases. This CDR3 spans 17 amino acids. Losses at the gene ends were 0 bases for V and 4 bases for J; bases not matched to a gene: 10. From germline, CDR1 is LGHNA and CDR2 YNFKEQ.